The clone carrying this TCR beta chain showed up just once. This entry belongs to a study of control samples from healthy donors and cancer patients. Deletions cut 2 bases from V and 2 bases from J, with 15 bases between. This CDR3 contains 16 residues. Germline CDR1 reads WNHNN; CDR2 reads SYGVQD (reference sequence). Produced via immunoSEQ multiplex PCR; TCRdb's table is partial and in-frame only. The table records fewer than 200,000 clones, 90% to 95% of them present only once. Sequencing was done on a sample of blood. The receptor was derived from a man aged 25 to 40 in good health. The chain recombines TRBV10-1 with TRBJ2-5; D possibly uses TRBD1 or TRBD2 (5 bases each). The chain's CDR3 is CASSEGNWGKQETQYF. Here the CDR3 DNA reads TGCGCCAGCAGTGAGGGGAACTGGGGGAAGCAAGAGACCCAGTACTTC.